The T cell receptor (beta chain) described here comes from a study of shared clonotypes between healthy human individuals. There were no recent acute infections or vaccinations among the donors, who were healthy HIV-negative adults. Sequenced by immunoSEQ multiplex PCR; TCRdb stores in-frame clones only, minus some. The data contain about 470,000 clones, more than 75% of them singletons. Trimming removed 6 bases at V and 6 bases at J, with 15 bases between. CDR3 length: 13 amino acids. Looked up from germline, CDR1 is MNHNY and CDR2 is SVGAGI (reference sequence). The specimen was PBMCs. V is TRBV6-6 and J is TRBJ2-7; D is unclear. This sequence was found in a woman between 35 and 50 years old in good health. Some clones in this sample may be carry-over from other donors' samples. The chain's CDR3 is CASSPSGTGEQYF. CDR3 in DNA: TGTGCCAGCAGCCCCTCGGGTACGGGCGAGCAGTACTTC.